One TCR beta chain is described in this entry. No antigen is known for it. The data derive from a study of post-analysis software for immune sequencing data. Study context: In terms of disease course, relapsing-remitting, secondary progressive and progressive-relapsing multiple sclerosis were included.

The library was made from cDNA and included unique molecular identifiers. One entry per CDR3 protein, called by TCRdb with MiXCR from the PCR reads. The sample contains about 770,000 distinct CDR3 sequences, about half of which appear only once. Broader study findings: The five TRBV segments detected at higher frequency in patients than in controls included TRBV5-6, TRBV5-1 and TRBV20-1. Normalized Chao1 diversity was significantly lower in multiple sclerosis patients than in controls.

There are 16 residues in the CDR3. V trimming: 3 bases; J trimming: 9 bases; junction bases outside the gene matches: 10. CDR1 and CDR2 from the germline V gene are SGHDT and YYEEEE. This sequence joins TRBV5-6 and TRBJ2-1; 12 bases fit TRBD2. The material sequenced was blood. This clonotype originated in a girl between 10 and 17 years old with multiple sclerosis. The CDR3: CASSSPSGRALSEQFF. CDR3 in DNA: TGTGCCAGCAGCTCTCCTAGCGGGAGGGCCCTAAGTGAGCAGTTCTTC.